These T cell receptor beta chains were read from a single sample in a study of T cell repertoires in ileal Crohn's disease. This table comes from immunoSEQ multiplex PCR, and its TCRdb copy is limited to in-frame clones, with some not included. Of about 15,000 clones in the sample, 60% were seen once. Sequencing was performed on ileal tissue. All receptors derive from an adult with Crohn's disease. Each CDR3 is given with its conserved first and last residue. The D gene is left open where the match is weak. Clone size is shown for a subset of rows, as once, few, many or a class of expanded clone.

abundance: -
v_gene: TRBV11-2
j_gene: TRBJ2-7
d_gene: -
CDR3nt: TGTGCCAGCAGTCAACAGGGTTACGAGCAGTACTTC
CDR3aa: CASSQQGYEQYF

abundance: -
v_gene: TRBV6-5
j_gene: TRBJ2-7
d_gene: -
CDR3nt: TGTGCCAGCAGTTCCAGCGGGTGGGTCTCCTACGAGCAGTACTTC
CDR3aa: CASSSSGWVSYEQYF

abundance: -
v_gene: TRBV28
j_gene: TRBJ1-5
d_gene: TRBD1
CDR3nt: TGTGCCAGCAGTCCGACAGGGATCCGTCAGCCCCAGCATTTT
CDR3aa: CASSPTGIRQPQHF

abundance: -
v_gene: TRBV28
j_gene: TRBJ1-2
d_gene: -
CDR3nt: TGTGCCAGCAGTTTAATTGGGCCTAACTATGGCTACACCTTC
CDR3aa: CASSLIGPNYGYTF

abundance: -
v_gene: TRBV28
j_gene: TRBJ1-5
d_gene: TRBD1
CDR3nt: TGTGCCAGCAGTTCGACAGGGGGGCATCAGCCCCAGCATTTT
CDR3aa: CASSSTGGHQPQHF

abundance: -
v_gene: TRBV6-6
j_gene: TRBJ1-2
d_gene: -
CDR3nt: TGTGCCAGCAGTTACTCGTCCACCTCATCAGGGAAAGGCTACACCTTC
CDR3aa: CASSYSSTSSGKGYTF

abundance: -
v_gene: TRBV6-4
j_gene: TRBJ2-3
d_gene: TRBD2
CDR3nt: TGTGCCAGCAGTGTGGGACTAGAGGTGAATACGCAGTATTTT
CDR3aa: CASSVGLEVNTQYF

abundance: few
v_gene: TRBV5-5
j_gene: TRBJ2-1
d_gene: TRBD2
CDR3nt: TGTGCCAGCAGCCAAACCCCGGGACTAGCGGGAGAGGTACAGTTCTTC
CDR3aa: CASSQTPGLAGEVQFF

abundance: -
v_gene: TRBV5-1
j_gene: TRBJ1-1
d_gene: TRBD1
CDR3nt: TGCGCCAGCAGCATTCGGACAGGGAACACTGAAGCTTTCTTT
CDR3aa: CASSIRTGNTEAFF

abundance: -
v_gene: TRBV6-1
j_gene: TRBJ2-3
d_gene: -
CDR3nt: TGTGCCAGCAGATTAGGGTGGGGAGGTGCAGATACGCAGTATTTT
CDR3aa: CASRLGWGGADTQYF

abundance: -
v_gene: TRBV30
j_gene: TRBJ2-1
d_gene: TRBD2
CDR3nt: TGTGCCTGGAGTCTAGCGGGAGGCGACAATGAGCAGTTCTTC
CDR3aa: CAWSLAGGDNEQFF

abundance: -
v_gene: TRBV10-1
j_gene: TRBJ2-3
d_gene: -
CDR3nt: TGCGCCAGCAGTGCAGTGTCTAGCACAGATACGCAGTATTTT
CDR3aa: CASSAVSSTDTQYF

abundance: medium-sized
v_gene: TRBV12-2
j_gene: TRBJ2-1
d_gene: -
CDR3nt: TGTGCAAGTCGCCCAGGACTAGCGGGAGGGCCGTACAATGAGCAGTTCTTC
CDR3aa: CASRPGLAGGPYNEQFF

abundance: -
v_gene: TRBV9
j_gene: TRBJ2-2
d_gene: -
CDR3nt: TGTGCCTCACGCGCGAGGAACACCGGGGAGCTGTTTTTT
CDR3aa: CASRARNTGELFF

abundance: -
v_gene: TRBV7-2
j_gene: TRBJ1-1
d_gene: -
CDR3nt: TGTGCCAGCAGCCAGTACGCTGAAGCTTTCTTT
CDR3aa: CASSQYAEAFF

abundance: -
v_gene: TRBV18
j_gene: TRBJ2-5
d_gene: TRBD1
CDR3nt: TGTGCCAGCTCAGAACAGGGGCAGGAGACCCAGTACTTC
CDR3aa: CASSEQGQETQYF

abundance: -
v_gene: TRBV7-2
j_gene: TRBJ2-2
d_gene: -
CDR3nt: TGTGCCAGCAGGGACTTGAACACCGGGGAGCTGTTTTTT
CDR3aa: CASRDLNTGELFF

abundance: -
v_gene: TRBV7-8
j_gene: TRBJ1-1
d_gene: -
CDR3nt: TGTGCCAGCAGCTTATTCCTCAGGAAGGGGGCTGAAGCTTTCTTT
CDR3aa: CASSLFLRKGAEAFF

abundance: -
v_gene: TRBV15
j_gene: TRBJ1-2
d_gene: -
CDR3nt: TGTGCCACCAGCCCGACAGCAAACTATGGCTACACCTTC
CDR3aa: CATSPTANYGYTF

abundance: -
v_gene: TRBV28
j_gene: TRBJ2-5
d_gene: -
CDR3nt: TGTGCCAGCAGTTTGACGAGGGCTGTGGTAGAGACCCAGTACTTC
CDR3aa: CASSLTRAVVETQYF

abundance: -
v_gene: TRBV25-1
j_gene: TRBJ1-1
d_gene: -
CDR3nt: TGTGCCAGCAGTGATCTTCGCGACAGTACTGAAGCTTTCTTT
CDR3aa: CASSDLRDSTEAFF

abundance: few
v_gene: TRBV27
j_gene: TRBJ2-1
d_gene: TRBD2
CDR3nt: TGTGCCAGCAGTACGGGAGGGCCGCGTGAGCAGTTCTTC
CDR3aa: CASSTGGPREQFF

abundance: -
v_gene: TRBV28
j_gene: TRBJ1-5
d_gene: TRBD1
CDR3nt: TGTGCCAGCAGCTATACAGGGGTGGTTCAGCCCCAGCATTTT
CDR3aa: CASSYTGVVQPQHF

abundance: few
v_gene: TRBV2
j_gene: TRBJ2-2
d_gene: TRBD2
CDR3nt: TGTGCCAGCACCGTGCAACTAGCGGGAGTCACCGGGGAGCTGTTTTTT
CDR3aa: CASTVQLAGVTGELFF

abundance: -
v_gene: TRBV28
j_gene: TRBJ1-2
d_gene: TRBD1
CDR3nt: TGTGCCAGCAGTTTAGGAAACAGGGGTGGAGGCTACACCTTC
CDR3aa: CASSLGNRGGGYTF

abundance: -
v_gene: TRBV4-2
j_gene: TRBJ2-2
d_gene: -
CDR3nt: TGTGCCAGCAGCCAAGGACAGGACACCGGGGAGCTGTTTTTT
CDR3aa: CASSQGQDTGELFF